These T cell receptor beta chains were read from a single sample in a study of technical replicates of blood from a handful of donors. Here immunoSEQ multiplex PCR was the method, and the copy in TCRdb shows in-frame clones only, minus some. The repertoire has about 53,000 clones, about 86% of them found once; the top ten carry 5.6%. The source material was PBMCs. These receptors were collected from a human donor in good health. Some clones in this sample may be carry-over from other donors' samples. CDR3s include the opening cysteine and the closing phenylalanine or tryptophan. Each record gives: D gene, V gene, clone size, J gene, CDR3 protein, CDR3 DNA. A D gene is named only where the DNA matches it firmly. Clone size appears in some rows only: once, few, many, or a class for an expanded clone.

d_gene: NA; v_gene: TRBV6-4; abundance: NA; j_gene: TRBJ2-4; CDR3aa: CASSNGRGDIQYF; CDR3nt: TGTGCCAGCAGCAACGGCCGCGGAGACATTCAGTACTTC
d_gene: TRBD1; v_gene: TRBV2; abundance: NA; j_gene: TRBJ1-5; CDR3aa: CASSRQGAGANQPQHF; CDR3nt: TGTGCCAGCAGCCGCCAGGGGGCCGGTGCAAATCAGCCCCAGCATTTT
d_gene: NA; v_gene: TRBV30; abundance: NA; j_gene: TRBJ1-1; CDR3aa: CAWRAAGAMNTEAFF; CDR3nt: TGTGCCTGGAGGGCGGCAGGGGCCATGAACACTGAAGCTTTCTTT
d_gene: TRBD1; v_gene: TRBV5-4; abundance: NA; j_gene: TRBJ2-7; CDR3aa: CASSSTPQGANEQYF; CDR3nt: TGTGCCAGCAGCTCAACTCCACAGGGGGCCAACGAGCAGTACTTC
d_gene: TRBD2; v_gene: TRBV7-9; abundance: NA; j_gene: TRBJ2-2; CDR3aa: CAAAGDGITGELFF; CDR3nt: TGTGCCGCGGCGGGGGACGGGATCACCGGGGAGCTGTTTTTT
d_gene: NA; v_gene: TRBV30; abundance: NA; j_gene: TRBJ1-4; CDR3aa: CAWGKGVATNEKLFF; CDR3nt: TGTGCCTGGGGAAAAGGAGTTGCAACTAATGAAAAACTGTTTTTT
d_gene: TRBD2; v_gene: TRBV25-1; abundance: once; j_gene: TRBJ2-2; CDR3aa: CASSEWGGYTGELFF; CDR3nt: TGTGCCAGCAGTGAATGGGGGGGGTATACCGGGGAGCTGTTTTTT
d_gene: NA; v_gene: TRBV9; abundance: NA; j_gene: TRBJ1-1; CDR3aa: CASSVVGEATEAFF; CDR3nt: TGTGCCAGCAGCGTAGTTGGGGAGGCGACTGAAGCTTTCTTT
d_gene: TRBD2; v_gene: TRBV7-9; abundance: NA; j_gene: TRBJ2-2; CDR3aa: CASRRTSGTNTGELFF; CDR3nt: TGTGCCAGCAGGAGGACTAGCGGTACGAACACCGGGGAGCTGTTTTTT
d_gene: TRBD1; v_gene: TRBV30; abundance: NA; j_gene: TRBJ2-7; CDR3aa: CAWSLQGAFYDEQYF; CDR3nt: TGTGCCTGGAGTTTACAGGGGGCATTCTACGACGAGCAGTACTTC
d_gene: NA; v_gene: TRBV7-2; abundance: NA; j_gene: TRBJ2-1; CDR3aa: CASSPTGQLMGQFF; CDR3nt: TGTGCCAGCAGCCCAACCGGACAGCTCATGGGGCAGTTCTTC
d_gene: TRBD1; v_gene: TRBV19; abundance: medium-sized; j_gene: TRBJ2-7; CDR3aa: CASSRTGGTLEQYF; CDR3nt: TGTGCCAGTAGTCGGACAGGGGGAACATTGGAGCAGTACTTC
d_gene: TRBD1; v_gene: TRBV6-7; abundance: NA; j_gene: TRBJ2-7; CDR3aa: CASWDRGLGSDGSYEQYF; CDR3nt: TGTGCCAGCTGGGACAGGGGCCTGGGGAGCGACGGTTCCTACGAGCAGTACTTC
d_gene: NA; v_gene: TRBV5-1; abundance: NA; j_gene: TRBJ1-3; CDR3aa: CASSATGGAGNTIYF; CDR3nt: TGCGCCAGCAGCGCAACCGGGGGGGCTGGAAACACCATATATTTT
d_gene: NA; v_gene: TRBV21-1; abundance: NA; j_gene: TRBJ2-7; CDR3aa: CASSKGRTENTPYEQYF; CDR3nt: TGTGCCAGCAGCAAAGGGCGGACAGAGAACACACCCTACGAGCAGTACTTC
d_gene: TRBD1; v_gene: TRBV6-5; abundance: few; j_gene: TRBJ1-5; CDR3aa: CASSPGTGGSQPQHF; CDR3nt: TGTGCCAGCAGTCCCGGGACAGGAGGGAGTCAGCCCCAGCATTTT
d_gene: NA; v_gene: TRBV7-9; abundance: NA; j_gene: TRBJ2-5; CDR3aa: CASSIWGDRHRETQYF; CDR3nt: TGTGCCAGCAGCATCTGGGGGGACCGCCATCGGGAGACCCAGTACTTC
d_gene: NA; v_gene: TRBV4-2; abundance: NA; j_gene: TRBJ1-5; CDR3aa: CASSQDREGSQPQHF; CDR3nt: TGTGCCAGCAGCCAAGACCGGGAGGGGAGTCAGCCCCAGCATTTT
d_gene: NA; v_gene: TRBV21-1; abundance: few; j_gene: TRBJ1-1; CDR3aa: CASSKRGPGQGVRGNTEAFF; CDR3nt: TGTGCCAGCAGCAAAAGGGGGCCGGGACAGGGGGTGAGAGGGAACACTGAAGCTTTCTTT
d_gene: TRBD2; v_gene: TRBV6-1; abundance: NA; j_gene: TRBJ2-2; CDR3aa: CASSGGTSGGRVTGELFF; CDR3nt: TGTGCCAGCAGTGGGGGGACTAGCGGGGGCCGGGTCACCGGGGAGCTGTTTTTT
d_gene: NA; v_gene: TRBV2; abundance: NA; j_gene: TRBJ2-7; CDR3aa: CASYRDHEQYF; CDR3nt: TGTGCCAGCTACAGGGACCACGAGCAGTACTTC
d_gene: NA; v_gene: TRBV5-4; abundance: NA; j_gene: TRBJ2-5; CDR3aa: CASSLGGPAVTETQYF; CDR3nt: TGTGCCAGCAGCTTGGGAGGCCCAGCGGTGACGGAGACCCAGTACTTC
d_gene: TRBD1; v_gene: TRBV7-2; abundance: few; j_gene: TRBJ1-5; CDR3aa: CASSWTGKWPQHF; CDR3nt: TGTGCCAGCAGCTGGACAGGAAAGTGGCCCCAGCATTTT
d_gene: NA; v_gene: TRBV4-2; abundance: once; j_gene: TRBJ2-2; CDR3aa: CASSRGLGPQGGELFF; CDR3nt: TGTGCCAGCAGCCGGGGGCTAGGGCCTCAGGGAGGGGAGCTGTTTTTT
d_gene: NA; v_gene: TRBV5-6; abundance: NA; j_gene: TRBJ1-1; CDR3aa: CASSVYRVGNTEAFF; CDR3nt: TGTGCCAGCAGCGTTTACAGGGTGGGGAACACTGAAGCTTTCTTT
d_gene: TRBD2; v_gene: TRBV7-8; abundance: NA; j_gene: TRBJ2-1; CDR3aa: CASSNPGLAGVNEQFF; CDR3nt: TGTGCCAGCAGCAACCCGGGACTAGCGGGAGTGAATGAGCAGTTCTTC
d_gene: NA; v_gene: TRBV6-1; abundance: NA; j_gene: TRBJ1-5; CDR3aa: CASSEGTVSNQPQHF; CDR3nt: TGTGCCAGCAGTGAAGGGACAGTCAGCAATCAGCCCCAGCATTTT
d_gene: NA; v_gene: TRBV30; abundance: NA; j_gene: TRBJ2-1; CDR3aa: CAWSARGPGQLENNEQFF; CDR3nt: TGTGCCTGGAGTGCCCGCGGCCCAGGACAGCTAGAAAACAATGAGCAGTTCTTC
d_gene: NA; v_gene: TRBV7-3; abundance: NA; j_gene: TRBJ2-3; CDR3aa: CASSFGGRGTDTQYF; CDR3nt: TGTGCCAGCAGCTTTGGAGGGAGAGGCACAGATACGCAGTATTTT
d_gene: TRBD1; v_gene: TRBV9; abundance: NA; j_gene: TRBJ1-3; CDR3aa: CASSETGTADTIYF; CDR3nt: TGTGCCAGCAGCGAGACAGGGACAGCGGACACCATATATTTT
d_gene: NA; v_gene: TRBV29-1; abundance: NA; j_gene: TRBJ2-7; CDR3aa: CSVITGKSSYEQYF; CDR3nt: TGCAGCGTTATTACAGGGAAAAGCTCCTACGAGCAGTACTTC
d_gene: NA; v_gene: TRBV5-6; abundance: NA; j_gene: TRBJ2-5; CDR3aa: CASSERETQYF; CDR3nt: TGTGCCAGCAGCGAGAGGGAGACCCAGTACTTC
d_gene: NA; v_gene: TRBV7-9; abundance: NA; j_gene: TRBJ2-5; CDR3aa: CASSLQGYETQYF; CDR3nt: TGTGCCAGCAGCCTACAGGGTTACGAGACCCAGTACTTC
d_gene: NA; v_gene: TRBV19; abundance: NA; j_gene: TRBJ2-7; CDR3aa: CASSIPPFGQNYEQYF; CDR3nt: TGTGCCAGTAGTATCCCCCCTTTTGGGCAGAACTACGAGCAGTACTTC
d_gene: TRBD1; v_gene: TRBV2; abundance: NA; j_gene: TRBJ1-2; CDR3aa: CASKSGTANYGYTF; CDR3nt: TGTGCCAGCAAATCCGGGACAGCTAACTATGGCTACACCTTC
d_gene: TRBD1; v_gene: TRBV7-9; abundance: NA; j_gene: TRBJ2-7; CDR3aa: CASSFAGTVYEQYF; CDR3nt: TGTGCCAGCAGCTTTGCCGGGACAGTCTACGAGCAGTACTTC
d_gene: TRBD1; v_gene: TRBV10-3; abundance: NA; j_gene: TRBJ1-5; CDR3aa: CAISEEDRVGNQPQHF; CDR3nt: TGTGCCATCAGTGAGGAGGACAGGGTGGGGAATCAGCCCCAGCATTTT
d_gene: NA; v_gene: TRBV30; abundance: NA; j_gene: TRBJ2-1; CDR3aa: CAWSNSNEQFF; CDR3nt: TGTGCCTGGAGTAACAGCAATGAGCAGTTCTTC
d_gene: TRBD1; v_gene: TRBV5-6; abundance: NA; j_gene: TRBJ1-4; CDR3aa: CASSWSRDRGRREKLFF; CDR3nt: TGTGCCAGCAGCTGGTCCCGGGACAGGGGGCGCCGGGAAAAACTGTTTTTT
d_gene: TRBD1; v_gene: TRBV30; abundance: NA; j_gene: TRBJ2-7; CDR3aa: CAWSRDRGLYEQYF; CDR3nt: TGTGCCTGGAGTAGGGACAGGGGTCTTTACGAGCAGTACTTC
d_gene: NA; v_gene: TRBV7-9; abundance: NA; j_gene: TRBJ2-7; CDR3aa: CASSRTGYYEQYF; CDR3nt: TGTGCCAGCAGCCGGACGGGATACTACGAGCAGTACTTC
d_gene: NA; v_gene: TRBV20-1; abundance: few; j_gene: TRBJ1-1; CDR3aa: CSATGDTEAFF; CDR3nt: TGCAGTGCTACAGGGGACACTGAAGCTTTCTTT
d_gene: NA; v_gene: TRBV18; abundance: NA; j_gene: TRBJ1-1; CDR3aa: CASSRAGNTEAFF; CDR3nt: TGTGCCAGCTCACGGGCAGGGAACACTGAAGCTTTCTTT
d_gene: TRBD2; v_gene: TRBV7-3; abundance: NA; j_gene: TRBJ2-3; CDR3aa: CASSLAGVTDTQYF; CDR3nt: TGTGCCAGCAGCTTGGCGGGAGTCACAGATACGCAGTATTTT
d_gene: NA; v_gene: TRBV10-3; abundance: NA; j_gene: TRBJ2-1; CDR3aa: CAISSNYNEQFF; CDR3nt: TGTGCCATCAGTTCTAATTACAATGAGCAGTTCTTC